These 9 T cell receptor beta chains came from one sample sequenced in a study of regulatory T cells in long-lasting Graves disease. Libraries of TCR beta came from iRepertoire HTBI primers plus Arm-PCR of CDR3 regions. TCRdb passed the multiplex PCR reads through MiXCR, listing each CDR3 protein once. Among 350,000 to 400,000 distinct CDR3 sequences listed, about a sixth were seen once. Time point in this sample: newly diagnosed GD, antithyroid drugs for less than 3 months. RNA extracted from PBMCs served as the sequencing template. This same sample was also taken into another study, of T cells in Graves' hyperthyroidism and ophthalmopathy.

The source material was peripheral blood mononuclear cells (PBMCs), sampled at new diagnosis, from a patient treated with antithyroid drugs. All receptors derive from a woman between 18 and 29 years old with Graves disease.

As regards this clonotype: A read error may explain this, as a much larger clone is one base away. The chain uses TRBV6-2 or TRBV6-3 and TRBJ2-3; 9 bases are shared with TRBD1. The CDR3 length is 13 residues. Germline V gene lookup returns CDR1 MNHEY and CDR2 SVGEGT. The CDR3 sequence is CASRGTGSDTQCF. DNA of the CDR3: TGTGCCAGCAGGGGGACAGGGTCAGATACGCAGTGTTTT.

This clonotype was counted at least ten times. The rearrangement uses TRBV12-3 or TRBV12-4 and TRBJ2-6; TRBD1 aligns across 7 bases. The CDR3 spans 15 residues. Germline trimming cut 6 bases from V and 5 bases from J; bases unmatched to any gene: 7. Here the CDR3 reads CASSNDRVWANVLTF. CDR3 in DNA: TGTGCCAGCAGCAACGACAGGGTCTGGGCCAACGTCCTGACTTTC.

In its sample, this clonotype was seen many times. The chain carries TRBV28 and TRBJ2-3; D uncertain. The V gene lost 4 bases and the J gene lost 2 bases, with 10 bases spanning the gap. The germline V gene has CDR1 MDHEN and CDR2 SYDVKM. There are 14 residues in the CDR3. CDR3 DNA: TGTGCCAGCAGTTCCGGCAGGTACACAGATACGCAGTATTTT. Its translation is CASSSGRYTDTQYF.

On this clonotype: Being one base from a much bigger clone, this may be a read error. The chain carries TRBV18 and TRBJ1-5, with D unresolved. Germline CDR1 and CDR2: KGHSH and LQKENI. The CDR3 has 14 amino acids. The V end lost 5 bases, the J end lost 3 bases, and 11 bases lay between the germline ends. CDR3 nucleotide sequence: TGTGCCAGCTCAGCACTACCAGCCAATCAGCCCCAGCATTTT. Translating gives CASSALPANQPQHF. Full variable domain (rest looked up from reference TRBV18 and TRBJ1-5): NAGVMQNPRHLVRRRGQEARLRCSPMKGHSHVYWYRQLPEEGLKFMVYLQKENIIDESGMPKERFSAEFPKEGPSILRIQQVVRGDSAAYFCASSALPANQPQHFGDGTRLSIL.

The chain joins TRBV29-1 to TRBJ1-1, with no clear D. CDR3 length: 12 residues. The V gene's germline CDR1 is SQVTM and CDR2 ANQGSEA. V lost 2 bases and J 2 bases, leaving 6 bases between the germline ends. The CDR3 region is CSVEKGNTEAFF. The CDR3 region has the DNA TGCAGCGTTGAAAAGGGTAACACTGAAGCTTTCTTT.

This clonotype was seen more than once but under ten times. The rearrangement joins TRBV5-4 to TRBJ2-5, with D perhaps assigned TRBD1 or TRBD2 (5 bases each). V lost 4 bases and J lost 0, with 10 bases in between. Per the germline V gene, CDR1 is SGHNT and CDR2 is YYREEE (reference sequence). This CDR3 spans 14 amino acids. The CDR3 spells CASSMGRNQETQYF. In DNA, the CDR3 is TGTGCCAGCAGCATGGGACGGAACCAAGAGACCCAGTACTTC.

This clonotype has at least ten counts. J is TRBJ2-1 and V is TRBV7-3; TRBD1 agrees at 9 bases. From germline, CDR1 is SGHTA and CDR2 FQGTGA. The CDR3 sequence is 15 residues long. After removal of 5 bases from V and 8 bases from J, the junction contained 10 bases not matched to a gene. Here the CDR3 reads CASSPLTGGRDEQFF. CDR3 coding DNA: TGTGCCAGCAGCCCATTGACAGGGGGACGGGATGAGCAGTTCTTC.

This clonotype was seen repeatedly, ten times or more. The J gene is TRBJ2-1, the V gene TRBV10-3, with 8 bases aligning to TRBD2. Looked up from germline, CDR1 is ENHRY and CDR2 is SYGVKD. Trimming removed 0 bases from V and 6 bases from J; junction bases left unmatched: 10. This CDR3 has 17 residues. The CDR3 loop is CAISESTSALPGNEQFF. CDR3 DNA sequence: TGTGCCATCAGTGAGTCGACTAGCGCTCTGCCGGGCAATGAGCAGTTCTTC.

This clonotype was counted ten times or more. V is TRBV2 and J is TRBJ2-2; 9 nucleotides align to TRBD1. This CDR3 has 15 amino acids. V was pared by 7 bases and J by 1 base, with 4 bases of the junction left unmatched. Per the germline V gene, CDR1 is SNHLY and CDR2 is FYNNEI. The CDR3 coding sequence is TGTGCCAGCACCCCGGGACAGGGGAACACCGGGGAGCTGTTTTTT. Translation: CASTPGQGNTGELFF.